The clone carrying this TCR beta chain was detected ten times or more. The antigen remains undetermined. In TCRdb, the 5' RACE reads were re-called with MiXCR into one record per CDR3 protein. The sample lists some 57,000 distinct CDR3 sequences, 3% to 4% occurring once. This entry is derived from a study of neurological immune-mediated disorders. Findings and limits, study-wide: Association of the multiple sclerosis repertoire cluster with clinical or MRI features was not observed for any feature.

Germline assignment: CDR1 SGHRS and CDR2 YFSETQ. The CDR3 contains 16 residues. The V segment lost 0 bases and the J segment 5 bases; nucleotides outside the gene matches: 7. The source is a woman aged 60-75 years with multiple sclerosis. This sequence joins TRBV5-1 and TRBJ2-5, with 10 bases that match TRBD2. Sequenced material: PBMCs. The CDR3 loop reads CASSLVASGSWETQYF. The CDR3 nucleotides read TGCGCCAGCAGCTTGGTGGCTAGCGGGAGTTGGGAGACCCAGTACTTC.